Below are 23 T cell receptor beta chains sequenced from a single sample in a study of blood T cell repertoires in COVID-19. Assay: immunoSEQ multiplex PCR; the TCRdb copy retains only in-frame clones and omits some. This sample has about 210,000 clones; approximately 86% occur once, and the top ten carry under 0.9%. The material sequenced was peripheral blood. These receptors were collected from a man in his forties or fifties with acute or convalescent COVID-19.

The chain carries TRBV5-4 and TRBJ2-2; maybe TRBD2 (6 bases). Between the trimmed V and J ends, which lost 1 base and 0 bases, there was a span of 7 bases. Germline CDR1 SGHNT, CDR2 YYREEE (reference sequence). The CDR3 contains 15 residues. In nucleotides, the CDR3 is TGTGCCAGCAGCTTGACTAGCTCGAACACCGGGGAGCTGTTTTTT. Its protein is CASSLTSSNTGELFF.

This clone was detected only once. The chain employs TRBV5-1 and TRBJ1-1, with a possible D match to TRBD1 (6 bases). Germline values: CDR1 SGHRS, CDR2 YFSETQ. The CDR3 contains 17 residues. With 0 bases removed from V and 0 bases from J, the gap between germline ends came to 15 bases. The CDR3 DNA is TGCGCCAGCAGCTTGGTGATGACAGGAACCATGAACACTGAAGCTTTCTTT. This gives the protein CASSLVMTGTMNTEAFF.

The V and J genes are TRBV10-1 and TRBJ2-7, with TRBD1 matching 8 bases. V shed 7 bases and J 3 bases; nucleotides not matched to a gene: 5. Germline values: CDR1 WNHNN, CDR2 SYGVQD (reference sequence). There are 13 residues in the CDR3. The chain's CDR3 is CASTPGQGYEQYF. The CDR3 bases are TGCGCCAGCACCCCCGGACAGGGCTACGAGCAGTACTTC.

The V gene is TRBV29-1, the J gene TRBJ1-4; 7 nucleotides match TRBD1. Losses at the gene ends were 4 bases for V and 0 bases for J; bases not matched to a gene: 14. The germline CDR1 and CDR2 sequences are SQVTM and ANQGSEA. The CDR3 runs 18 residues. The CDR3 region has the DNA TGCAGCGTTGCGAGGGGACAGACCATAGGGGCAACTAATGAAAAACTGTTTTTT. Translating gives CSVARGQTIGATNEKLFF.

This chain links TRBV9 with TRBJ2-5, with D uncertain. The V and J ends lost 0 bases and 1 base respectively, with 10 bases between them. The CDR3 runs to 15 residues. CDR1 is SGDLS, CDR2 YYNGEE, per germline. CDR3 in DNA: TGTGCCAGCAGCGTAGAGAGTCAAGTCCAAGAGACCCAGTACTTC. Translated, it gives CASSVESQVQETQYF.

The chain recombines TRBV6-5 with TRBJ1-4; tentative D call: TRBD1 (5 bases). Germline CDR1 MNHEY, CDR2 SVGAGI. CDR3 size: 12 residues. Trimming took off 9 bases at V and 2 bases at J, with 7 bases between the two ends. In DNA, the CDR3 is TGTGCCAGTCGACAGACTAATGAAAAACTGTTTTTT. Its protein product is CASRQTNEKLFF.

This clone was seen just once. This sequence joins TRBV6-4 and TRBJ2-7; 8 bases line up with TRBD2. The junction had 5 bases not matched to a gene; V was cut back by 7 bases and J by 3 bases. The CDR3 sequence is 13 residues long. Germline values: CDR1 MRHNA, CDR2 SNTAGT. DNA of the CDR3: TGTGCCAGCATGATCGGGAGGGTCTACGAGCAGTACTTC. Translating gives CASMIGRVYEQYF.

This chain uses TRBV19 with TRBJ2-7; 9 bases line up with TRBD2. V shed 3 bases and J 3 bases; nucleotides not matched to a gene: 9. Germline CDR1 and CDR2: LNHDA and SQIVND (reference sequence). This CDR3 region has 16 residues. The CDR3 nucleotides read TGTGCCAGTAGTATCGGCGGAAGCGGGAGGCGCTACGAGCAGTACTTC. It translates to CASSIGGSGRRYEQYF.

The chain has TRBV5-8 and TRBJ1-1; TRBD1 matches at 10 bases. The germline gives CDR1 SGHTS, CDR2 YDEGEE. V lost 1 base, J lost 9 bases, and 15 bases stayed unmatched. This CDR3 contains 17 residues. In DNA, the CDR3 is TGTGCCAGCAGCTTGTGGGGACAGGGGACGGCCCGCGAACAAGCTTTCTTT. It specifies CASSLWGQGTAREQAFF.

This sequence joins TRBV3-1 (or the pseudogene TRBV3-2) and TRBJ2-1; 9 bases map to TRBD2. This CDR3 region has 16 residues. V was clipped by 3 bases and J by 7 bases; unmatched bases: 10. Germline V lookup: CDR1 LGHDT, CDR2 YNNKEL (reference sequence). The CDR3 sequence: CASSQTGAGGPNEQFF. CDR3 nucleotide sequence: TGTGCCAGCAGCCAGACCGGGGCGGGAGGGCCTAATGAGCAGTTCTTC.

V usage is TRBV12-3 or TRBV12-4 and J usage is TRBJ1-2; D gene uncertain. The CDR3 has 11 amino acids. Trimming took 1 base from V and 7 from J, leaving 4 bases between them. The CDR3 nucleotides are TGTGCCAGCAGTTTAGGGGCTGGCTACACCTTC. Translated: CASSLGAGYTF.

The rearrangement uses TRBV5-1 and TRBJ2-2, with D unresolved. This CDR3 is 13 amino acids long. Between the trimmed V and J ends, which lost 0 bases and 5 bases, there was a span of 5 bases. The germline V gene encodes CDR1 SGHRS and CDR2 YFSETQ. The CDR3 sequence is CASSLVHTGELFF. DNA for the CDR3: TGCGCCAGCAGCTTGGTTCATACCGGGGAGCTGTTTTTT.

The J gene is TRBJ1-1, the V gene TRBV11-2, with D possibly being TRBD1 (6 bases). Germline assignment: CDR1 SGHAT and CDR2 FQNNGV. V gave up 5 bases and J gave up 0 bases, with 16 bases separating them. CDR3 length equals 16 residues. The CDR3 here is CASSPGQLSLNTEAFF. CDR3 bases: TGTGCCAGCAGCCCTGGACAGCTGTCACTGAACACTGAAGCTTTCTTT.

About this clone: The junction and the germline gene differ at one end; a read error may be behind it. V usage is TRBV12-3 or TRBV12-4 and J usage is TRBJ2-7; no definite D call. The CDR3 loop spans 10 amino acids. The CDR3 here is CASTLLVLHF. DNA of the CDR3: TGTGCCAGCACCCTACTTGTGCTGCACTTC.

The CDR3 region has the DNA TGTGCCAGTACCCGAGGGTGGGATACCAGCAATCAGCCCCAGCATTTT. Translation: CASTRGWDTSNQPQHF. This chain connects TRBV19 to TRBJ1-5; D is ambiguous. Deletions cut 7 bases from V and 1 base from J, with 17 bases between. The CDR3 has 16 amino acids. Looked up from germline, CDR1 is LNHDA and CDR2 is SQIVND (reference sequence).

The chain joins TRBV3-1 (or the pseudogene TRBV3-2) to TRBJ2-3; 7 bases align to TRBD2. Germline assignment: CDR1 LGHDT and CDR2 YNNKEL (reference sequence). The CDR3 runs to 12 residues. J was trimmed by 13 bases and V by 1 base; bases with no gene match: 5. Here the CDR3 DNA reads TGTGCCAGCAGCCAAGTAGCGACTAGCAAGTATTTT. As protein: CASSQVATSKYF.

The rearrangement joins TRBV9 to TRBJ2-4, with TRBD2 matching 7 bases. Per the germline V gene, CDR1 is SGDLS and CDR2 is YYNGEE. The CDR3 is 14 residues long. V was pared by 3 bases and J by 0 bases, with 0 bases of the junction left unmatched. In DNA, the CDR3 is TGTGCCAGCAGCGCGGGGGGAGCCAAAAACATTCAGTACTTC. Translating it yields CASSAGGAKNIQYF.

This sequence joins TRBV18 and TRBJ2-7; a weak D match, TRBD2 (6 bases). V was clipped by 4 bases and J by 4 bases, with 11 bases between them. Germline values: CDR1 KGHSH, CDR2 LQKENI. The CDR3 runs 13 residues. The CDR3 DNA reads as TGTGCCAGCTCACAGACTCGGGGGTACGAGCAGTACTTC. As protein: CASSQTRGYEQYF.

The genes are TRBV23-1 and TRBJ2-7; 14 bases line up with TRBD2. TRBV23-1 is designated an ORF whose function remains uncertain. CDR3 length: 15 residues. Trimming took 7 bases from V and 3 from J; bases not matched to a gene: 5. CDR3 in amino acids: CASNWGTSGSYEQYF. CDR3 nucleotide sequence: TGCGCCAGCAACTGGGGGACTAGCGGGAGCTACGAGCAGTACTTC.

The V gene is TRBV7-9, the J gene TRBJ2-7, with 7 bases identical to TRBD2. The CDR3 extends over 15 amino acids. Trimming removed 2 bases from V and 2 bases from J; junction bases left unmatched: 6. The germline CDR1 and CDR2 sequences are SEHNR and FQNEAQ (reference sequence). The CDR3 is CASSLRLADAYEQYF. DNA of the CDR3: TGTGCCAGCAGCTTAAGGCTAGCGGATGCCTACGAGCAGTACTTC.

The V call is TRBV28, the J call TRBJ1-2, with a weak D call TRBD1 (5 bases). Germline V lookup: CDR1 MDHEN, CDR2 SYDVKM. The CDR3 loop spans 14 amino acids. V lost 6 bases, J lost 2 bases, and 13 bases lay in between. CDR3 nucleotides: TGTGCCAGCAGATCGGGGGGGGAGAACTATGGCTACACCTTC. Its translation is CASRSGGENYGYTF.

V gene TRBV18 combines with J gene TRBJ1-1; 9 nucleotides align to TRBD1. J lost 0 bases, V lost 3 bases, and 5 bases had no gene match. Germline CDR1 and CDR2: KGHSH and LQKENI. CDR3 length equals 16 residues. This chain's CDR3 is CASSPRQGDMNTEAFF. CDR3 coding DNA: TGTGCCAGCTCACCTCGACAGGGGGATATGAACACTGAAGCTTTCTTT.

This clone was detected only once. This rearrangement joins TRBV2 to TRBJ1-1, with TRBD1 matching over 7 bases. V was clipped by 6 bases and J by 4 bases; unmatched bases: 8. The CDR3 loop spans 14 amino acids. Per the germline V gene, CDR1 is SNHLY and CDR2 is FYNNEI. CDR3 region: CASRAGTDTTEAFF. CDR3 bases: TGTGCCAGCAGGGCCGGGACAGACACCACTGAAGCTTTCTTT.